This T cell receptor (beta chain) was identified in a study of vaccination and CD4 T cells after COVID-19. The wider study: Every participant had a vaccine, which was either BNT162b2 or mRNA-1273, given in two doses. Overlapping spike peptides from SARS-CoV-2, HCoV-NL63, HCoV-OC43 and HCoV-229E served to stimulate the cells.

Germline V lookup: CDR1 SEHNR, CDR2 FQNEAQ (reference sequence). This CDR3 is 15 amino acids long. The ends were cut back, 5 bases at V and 2 bases at J, with 14 bases in the middle. Points on this clonotype: Its antigen is undetermined.

Stated treatment: approximately 11-day PBMC culture with coronavirus spike peptide pools or control peptides (ViraFEST assay). Researchers used the Oncomine TCR Beta short-read assay to sequence DNA from cultured CD4+ T cells. TCRdb itself ran the PCR reads through MiXCR, one entry per CDR3 protein. The table lists roughly 15,000 distinct CDR3 sequences, around three quarters of them singletons. This chain uses TRBV7-9 with TRBJ2-3; the D call may be TRBD1 or TRBD2 (5 bases each). The sequence came from a human donor who had recovered from COVID-19. The sample was CD4+ T cells from blood, cultured in vitro. As DNA, the CDR3 is TGTGCCAGCAGCCTCACGGGACCGTCCACAGATACGCAGTATTTT. Amino acid sequence: CASSLTGPSTDTQYF.